This T cell receptor beta chain was profiled in a study of identifying expanded T cells in peripheral blood. Overall study findings and caveats: Clone count variance between approximately 2-week samples rose with total template count.

J lost 4 bases, V lost 0 bases, and 15 bases had no gene match. The CDR3 has 19 amino acids. Germline values: CDR1 SGHRS, CDR2 YFSETQ. Here immunoSEQ multiplex PCR was the method, and the copy in TCRdb shows in-frame clones only, minus some. The data show about 82,000 clones, 70% to 90% seen once. Worth noting for this clone: The antigen remains undetermined.

Input material: blood. The chain employs TRBV5-1 and TRBJ2-1, with 8 bases identical to TRBD2. This clonotype originated in a person aged 18 to 70 in good health. CDR3 protein: CASSLAKWEAGDGYNEQFF. The CDR3, as DNA: TGCGCCAGCAGCTTGGCCAAGTGGGAAGCGGGGGACGGGTACAATGAGCAGTTCTTC.